A single sample gave rise to the 8 T cell receptor beta chains below, sequenced in a study of siplizumab effects on memory and regulatory T cells. Clones were sequenced by immunoSEQ multiplex PCR, and TCRdb holds only the in-frame ones, with some missing. The sample gives around 97,000 clones, 90% to 95% of which show up once; around 1.5% is in the top ten. Source material: non-Treg CD4+ T cells sorted from blood. Source of these receptors: a human donor in good health.

The chain uses TRBV28 and TRBJ2-3; D could derive from TRBD1 or TRBD2 (5 bases each). There are 12 residues in the CDR3. Germline CDR1 MDHEN, CDR2 SYDVKM. Trimming removed 8 bases from V and 14 bases from J, with 20 bases in between. The CDR3 loop is CASYSWAGTGYF. The CDR3 DNA reads as TGTGCCAGCTATTCTTGGGCAGGGACGGGGTATTTT.

The rearrangement links TRBV7-3 to TRBJ2-2, with 8 bases aligning to TRBD2. The CDR3 loop spans 17 amino acids. Germline V gene data show CDR1 as SGHTA and CDR2 as FQGTGA. V trimming: 5 bases; J trimming: 1 base; junction bases outside the gene matches: 9. DNA for the CDR3: TGTGCCAGCAGCCCTCAGGGTAGCGGGGTGAACACCGGGGAGCTGTTTTTT. Protein: CASSPQGSGVNTGELFF.

This rearrangement joins TRBV28 to TRBJ2-7, with 10 bases lining up with TRBD1. In germline, CDR1 is MDHEN, CDR2 SYDVKM. This CDR3 is 14 amino acids long. J gave up 1 base and V 6 bases, and 3 bases lay outside the gene matches. The CDR3 is CASRWDRGSYEQYF. CDR3 in DNA: TGTGCCAGCAGGTGGGACAGGGGTTCCTACGAGCAGTACTTC. Looking up the rest from reference TRBV28 and TRBJ2-7 gives the full variable domain: DVKVTQSSRYLVKRTGEKVFLECVQDMDHENMFWYRQDPGLGLRLIYFSYDVKMKEKGDIPEGYSVSREKKERFSLILESASTNQTSMYLCASRWDRGSYEQYFGPGTRLTVT.

This chain connects TRBV13 to TRBJ2-7; 10 nucleotides match TRBD2. The CDR3 has 16 residues. In germline, CDR1 is PRHDT, CDR2 FYEKMQ (reference sequence). V was clipped by 5 bases and J by 3 bases; unmatched bases: 10. CDR3 region: CASSLPRTSGRYEQYF. CDR3 nucleotide sequence: TGTGCCAGCAGCCTCCCTCGGACTAGCGGACGCTACGAGCAGTACTTC.

This chain joins TRBV11-3 and TRBJ2-1, with D possibly matching TRBD2 (5 bases). The germline CDR1 and CDR2 sequences are SGHNT and YENEEA. The CDR3 is 14 amino acids. Trimming left V 0 bases short and J 9 bases short, with 12 bases between. CDR3 residues: CASSLDPGVGEQFF. Here the CDR3 DNA reads TGTGCCAGCAGCTTAGACCCCGGGGTCGGTGAGCAGTTCTTC.

The V call is TRBV28, the J call TRBJ2-2; D gene ambiguous. Germline values: CDR1 MDHEN, CDR2 SYDVKM. This CDR3 has 15 residues. Deletions cut 2 bases from V and 2 bases from J, with 9 bases between. The CDR3 region is CASSLNPPNTGELFF. CDR3 in DNA: TGTGCCAGCAGTTTAAACCCTCCAAACACCGGGGAGCTGTTTTTT. The complete variable domain, with remaining parts taken from reference TRBV28 and TRBJ2-2, reads DVKVTQSSRYLVKRTGEKVFLECVQDMDHENMFWYRQDPGLGLRLIYFSYDVKMKEKGDIPEGYSVSREKKERFSLILESASTNQTSMYLCASSLNPPNTGELFFGEGSRLTVL.

The gene calls are TRBV2 and TRBJ2-2; 9 nucleotides align to TRBD1. Trimming cost V 1 base and J 5 bases; bases outside gene matches: 5. CDR3 length equals 16 residues. CDR1 is SNHLY and CDR2 is FYNNEI in the germline V gene. The DNA for the CDR3 is TGTGCCAGCAGTGAAGGAGGGACAGGGAAGACCGGGGAGCTGTTTTTT. As protein: CASSEGGTGKTGELFF.

The gene calls are TRBV19 and TRBJ1-2, with no clear D. Trimming removed 3 bases from V and 6 bases from J, with 17 bases in between. The CDR3 spans 15 residues. The germline V gene has CDR1 LNHDA and CDR2 SQIVND (reference sequence). CDR3 protein: CASSIWRTAVDGYTF. The CDR3 DNA sequence: TGTGCCAGTAGTATTTGGCGGACCGCGGTCGATGGCTACACCTTC. The entire variable domain, with the rest obtained from reference TRBV19 and TRBJ1-2, is as follows: DGGITQSPKYLFRKEGQNVTLSCEQNLNHDAMYWYRQDPGQGLRLIYYSQIVNDFQKGDIAEGYSVSREKKESFPLTVTSAQKNPTAFYLCASSIWRTAVDGYTFGSGTRLTVV.